The sequence of this TCR beta chain was determined in a study of T cells in Graves' hyperthyroidism and ophthalmopathy. Notes on the study in general: Ophthalmopathy was told apart from stable hyperthyroidism by a 13 V-J model. Prediction of ophthalmopathy progression came a median around 6 months pre-onset. Most thyroid-expanded clonotypes above 0.001 were also found in blood.

A remark on this clonotype: Its antigen is still unknown.

Germline-derived CDR1 and CDR2 are SGHAT and FQDESV (reference sequence). The length of the CDR3 is 15 residues. V shed 3 bases and J 7 bases; nucleotides not matched to a gene: 6. Disease lasting under 3 months, a NOSPECS grade of at least 4, and a Clinical Activity Score of at least 3 were features of the ophthalmopathy patients. Amplification yielded TCR beta CDR3 regions, with RNA transcripts as the source. A set of HTBI primers served as the primers for a first-round RT-PCR of the TCR CDR3. From the multiplex PCR reads, TCRdb called clonotypes with MiXCR, one entry per CDR3 protein. The profile shows over 350,000 distinct CDR3 sequences, about 18% of them singletons.

Source material: blood. The rearrangement links TRBV11-1 to TRBJ1-4, with 9 bases aligning to TRBD1. The source of this sequence is a man aged 18-30 years with Graves' ophthalmopathy. The CDR3 reads CASSFTDRGSEKLFF. The CDR3 DNA sequence: TGTGCCAGCAGCTTCACGGACAGGGGTTCTGAAAAACTGTTTTTT.